Listed below are T cell receptor beta chains from one sample, sequenced in a study of spatial heterogeneity in lung cancer. TCRdb reprocessed the 5' RACE reads via MiXCR and lists one record per CDR3 protein. The table includes about 9,200 distinct CDR3 sequences, approximately 8% detected once. Sequenced material: lung tumor tissue, taken at surgery. The receptor set was obtained from a male donor with early-stage non-small cell lung cancer. Both conserved end residues are part of each CDR3. Fields, in order: D gene, clone size, J gene, V gene, CDR3 DNA, CDR3 protein. A D gene is named only where the DNA matches it firmly. Not all rows give a size; the values are once, few, many and, for expanded clones, a class.

D gene: NA
clone size: many
J gene: TRBJ1-2
V gene: TRBV2
CDR3 DNA: TGTGCCAGCAGTGACGTGGATCTACTTGGCTATGGCTACACCTTC
CDR3 protein: CASSDVDLLGYGYTF

D gene: NA
clone size: medium-sized
J gene: TRBJ2-5
V gene: TRBV7-9
CDR3 DNA: TGTGCCAGCAGCTTATCCGTTGGGGAGTGGGAGACCCAGTACTTC
CDR3 protein: CASSLSVGEWETQYF

D gene: TRBD1
clone size: once
J gene: TRBJ2-1
V gene: TRBV27
CDR3 DNA: TGTGCCAGCAGTTTCGTGGACAGGGCTTACAATGAGCAGTTCTTC
CDR3 protein: CASSFVDRAYNEQFF

D gene: NA
clone size: many
J gene: TRBJ1-5
V gene: TRBV19
CDR3 DNA: TGTGCCAGTAGTAACCCCGAGAGATTCAGCAATCAGCCCCAGCATTTT
CDR3 protein: CASSNPERFSNQPQHF

D gene: TRBD2
clone size: NA
J gene: TRBJ2-5
V gene: TRBV4-1
CDR3 DNA: TGCGCCAGCAGCCCAGGAGCGCTAGCGGGAGTCGGGGGCCAAGAGACCCAGTACTTC
CDR3 protein: CASSPGALAGVGGQETQYF

D gene: NA
clone size: many
J gene: TRBJ2-6
V gene: TRBV5-1
CDR3 DNA: TGCGCCAGCAGCTTCATGGGGCCTGGGGCCAACGTCCTGACTTTC
CDR3 protein: CASSFMGPGANVLTF

D gene: TRBD1
clone size: many
J gene: TRBJ1-1
V gene: TRBV27
CDR3 DNA: TGTGCCAGCAGTCAGGACAGGATAAACACTGAAGCTTTCTTT
CDR3 protein: CASSQDRINTEAFF

D gene: NA
clone size: medium-sized
J gene: TRBJ2-5
V gene: TRBV7-2
CDR3 DNA: TGTGCCAGCACCGTATCGAAGACCCAGTACTTC
CDR3 protein: CASTVSKTQYF

D gene: TRBD1
clone size: many
J gene: TRBJ2-1
V gene: TRBV4-2
CDR3 DNA: TGTGCCAGCAGCCAAACCCACAGGGGGAGCTCCTACAATGAGCAGTTCTTC
CDR3 protein: CASSQTHRGSSYNEQFF

D gene: NA
clone size: many
J gene: TRBJ2-1
V gene: TRBV24-1
CDR3 DNA: TGTGCCACCAGTGATGTTGGGGGGGAGCAGTTCTTC
CDR3 protein: CATSDVGGEQFF

D gene: TRBD2
clone size: many
J gene: TRBJ2-7
V gene: TRBV7-2
CDR3 DNA: TGTGCCAGCAGGGTAGCGGGGGGGGCCTACGAGCAGTACTTC
CDR3 protein: CASRVAGGAYEQYF

D gene: NA
clone size: NA
J gene: TRBJ2-7
V gene: TRBV7-2
CDR3 DNA: TGTGCCAGCAGCCCGGGACCGCGGACGTGGGACGAGCAGTACTTC
CDR3 protein: CASSPGPRTWDEQYF

D gene: NA
clone size: NA
J gene: TRBJ2-5
V gene: TRBV4-1
CDR3 DNA: TGCGCCAGCAGCCAAGAATCAGTGGAGCTCGGGGCTCAAGAGACCCAGTACTTC
CDR3 protein: CASSQESVELGAQETQYF

D gene: TRBD1
clone size: many
J gene: TRBJ2-5
V gene: TRBV29-1
CDR3 DNA: TGCAGCGTAGCACAGGGGGAAGAGACCCAGTACTTC
CDR3 protein: CSVAQGEETQYF

D gene: NA
clone size: medium-sized
J gene: TRBJ1-2
V gene: TRBV30
CDR3 DNA: TGTGCCTGGAGTGGAGGGGGTGACTATGGCTACACCTTC
CDR3 protein: CAWSGGGDYGYTF